A single sample is the source of the 18 T cell receptor beta chains below, sequenced in a study of vaccination effects on CD4 cells after COVID-19. For these receptors, no antigen is known. ViraFEST expansion of antigen-specific CD4+ T cells with viral peptide pools preceded sequencing. Scientists isolated CD4+ T cells after a roughly nine-day culture period ended. The person acquired a PCR-confirmed SARS-CoV-2 infection between March and December 2020. Assay: immunoSEQ multiplex PCR; the TCRdb copy retains only in-frame clones and omits some. The sample has fewer than 25,000 clones, less than 85% seen once. The input for sequencing was CD4+ T cells from PBMCs cultured with SARS-CoV-2 spike peptides, taken before COVID-19 vaccination. The receptors come from a human donor who had a prior SARS-CoV-2 infection.

The rearrangement links TRBV7-2 to TRBJ1-5, with 8 nucleotides matching TRBD1. V was pared by 5 bases and J by 6 bases, with 3 bases of the junction left unmatched. The germline gives CDR1 SGHTA, CDR2 FQGNSA. This CDR3 comprises 13 residues. CDR3 amino acids: CASSVRGPQPQHF. The CDR3 nucleotides read TGTGCCAGCAGCGTCAGGGGGCCTCAGCCCCAGCATTTT. Looking up the rest from reference TRBV7-2 and TRBJ1-5 gives the full variable domain: GAGVSQSPSNKVTEKGKDVELRCDPISGHTALYWYRQSLGQGLEFLIYFQGNSAPDKSGLPSDRFSAERTGGSVSTLTIQRTQQEDSAVYLCASSVRGPQPQHFGDGTRLSIL.

J is TRBJ2-3 and V is TRBV10-3; 9 bases match TRBD2. V was pared by 4 bases and J by 2 bases, with 4 bases of the junction left unmatched. Germline V gene sequence: CDR1 ENHRY, CDR2 SYGVKD. The CDR3 totals 15 residues. The CDR3 DNA reads TGTGCCATCAGTGGAGCGGGGGGTCTCACAGATACGCAGTATTTT. Residues: CAISGAGGLTDTQYF.

This clone was detected only a few times. The CDR3, as DNA: TGTGCCAGCAGCTTGGACGTTTCCGGAAGCACAGATACGCAGTATTTT. Amino acid sequence: CASSLDVSGSTDTQYF. This rearrangement joins TRBV5-4 to TRBJ2-3; no clear D gene. CDR3 size: 16 residues. CDR1 and CDR2 from the germline V gene are SGHNT and YYREEE (reference sequence). V was cut by 0 bases and J by 0 bases, with 11 bases left in between.

The chain uses TRBV9 and TRBJ2-2; D gene ambiguous. V was cut by 3 bases and J by 1 base, with 4 bases left in between. Per germline, CDR1 SGDLS and CDR2 YYNGEE. This CDR3 region has 13 residues. The chain's CDR3 is CASSAQNTGELFF. The CDR3, as DNA: TGTGCCAGCAGCGCGCAGAACACCGGGGAGCTGTTTTTT.

The chain couples TRBV2 to TRBJ2-5; D remains unclear. This CDR3 is built from 12 residues. Trimming stripped 0 bases from V and 2 bases from J, with 1 base between. The V gene's germline CDR1 is SNHLY and CDR2 FYNNEI. The DNA of the CDR3 is TGTGCCAGCAGTGAAGCGCAAGAGACCCAGTACTTC. It yields the protein CASSEAQETQYF.

CDR3 bases: TGTGCCAGCAGTGAATCGGGGACCTGGGATACGCAGTATTTT. Residues: CASSESGTWDTQYF. The chain combines TRBV6-1 with TRBJ2-3; D possibly matches TRBD1 or TRBD2 (5 bases each). The germline V gene encodes CDR1 MNHNS and CDR2 SASEGT. The CDR3 spans 14 residues. V lost 2 bases and J 6 bases, leaving 12 bases between the germline ends.

The chain employs TRBV7-9 and TRBJ2-1; D gene ambiguous. The CDR3 length is 13 residues. Germline-derived CDR1 and CDR2 are SEHNR and FQNEAQ (reference sequence). The V end was cut by 1 base, the J end by 5 bases, with 6 bases between. CDR3 region: CASSLGQHNEQFF. The CDR3 DNA reads TGTGCCAGCAGCTTAGGTCAGCACAATGAGCAGTTCTTC.

This CDR3 reads CASSQVSVGYTEAFF. As DNA, the CDR3 is TGCGCCAGCAGCCAAGTTTCGGTCGGCTACACTGAAGCTTTCTTT. This rearrangement joins TRBV4-1 to TRBJ1-1, with D unresolved. Per the germline V gene, CDR1 is MGHRA and CDR2 is YSYEKL. The CDR3 is 15 amino acids. Deletions cut 1 base from V and 3 bases from J, with 12 bases between.

This clone was counted a few times. V usage is TRBV5-5 and J usage is TRBJ2-7; the D call may be TRBD1 or TRBD2 (5 bases each). V dropped 1 base and J dropped 2 bases, with 13 bases sitting between them. CDR3 length: 15 residues. Germline assignment: CDR1 SGHKS and CDR2 YYEKEE (reference sequence). The chain's CDR3 is CASSLWAEGPYEQYF. CDR3 in DNA: TGTGCCAGCAGCTTGTGGGCTGAGGGGCCCTACGAGCAGTACTTC.

V gene TRBV5-1 combines with J gene TRBJ2-3; D possibly matches TRBD1 or TRBD2 (5 bases each). This CDR3 spans 13 amino acids. CDR1 and CDR2 from the germline V gene are SGHRS and YFSETQ. Trimming left V 4 bases short and J 6 bases short, with 12 bases between. The CDR3 here is CASSRDLVDTQYF. DNA of the CDR3: TGCGCCAGCAGCCGGGACCTGGTGGATACGCAGTATTTT.

By sample share, this clone is medium-sized (0.01 to 0.1%). CDR3 sequence (DNA): TGTGCCAGCAGCCAAGCAGGGGTTGAGCCCTACGAGCAGTACTTC. Its translation is CASSQAGVEPYEQYF. The chain joins TRBV4-2 to TRBJ2-7; D perhaps matches TRBD1 (6 bases). The CDR3 loop spans 15 amino acids. Trimming removed 1 base from V and 2 bases from J, with 12 bases in between. Looked up from germline, CDR1 is LGHNA and CDR2 is YNFKEQ.

The rearrangement joins TRBV6-1 to TRBJ2-2; TRBD1 is a possible D gene (6 bases). Germline-derived CDR1 and CDR2 are MNHNS and SASEGT. V lost 7 bases and J lost 2, with 8 bases in between. This CDR3 spans 13 amino acids. DNA for the CDR3: TGTGCCAGCACGGGACACAACACCGGGGAGCTGTTTTTT. Protein: CASTGHNTGELFF.

This clone was seen a handful of times. J is TRBJ2-7 and V is TRBV4-1; 8 nucleotides agree with TRBD2. The germline CDR1 and CDR2 sequences are MGHRA and YSYEKL. The CDR3 sequence is 15 residues long. V shed 0 bases, J shed 3 bases, and the junction held 4 bases outside the gene matches. CDR3 DNA: TGCGCCAGCAGCCAAGATTTGGGACTAGTCTACGAGCAGTACTTC. Its protein product is CASSQDLGLVYEQYF.

This rearrangement joins TRBV21-1 to TRBJ2-3; the D call in the table, TRBD2, was not verified against the DNA. TRBV21-1 is a recognized pseudogene. This CDR3 has 14 amino acids. This CDR3 is CASSLAEGSDTQYF. In DNA form, the CDR3 reads TGTGCCAGCAGCTTAGCGGAAGGATCAGATACGCAGTATTTT.

V is TRBV19 and J is TRBJ1-4, with unresolved D. The CDR3 extends over 15 amino acids. In germline, CDR1 is LNHDA, CDR2 SQIVND (reference sequence). Trimming stripped 5 bases from V and 0 bases from J, with 10 bases between. CDR3 residues: CASSDQAATNEKLFF. The DNA for the CDR3 is TGTGCCAGTAGTGATCAGGCCGCAACTAATGAAAAACTGTTTTTT.

The rearrangement links TRBV28 to TRBJ2-5; D might be TRBD2 (7 bases). Germline V gives CDR1 MDHEN, CDR2 SYDVKM. The CDR3 sequence is 16 residues long. Trimming shortened V by 5 bases and J by 1 base, and 17 bases separated the two germline ends. The CDR3 spells CASSRGRGAAQETQYF. The CDR3 coding sequence is TGTGCCAGCAGTCGGGGACGGGGGGCGGCCCAAGAGACCCAGTACTTC.

The V gene is TRBV24-1, the J gene TRBJ2-1; 12 positions match TRBD2. Looked up from germline, CDR1 is KGHDR and CDR2 is SFDVKD. The CDR3 contains 16 residues. V shed 3 bases, J shed 9 bases, and the junction held 8 bases outside the gene matches. CDR3 nucleotide sequence: TGTGCCACCAGTGATCCACGGACTAGCGGGACGGGTGAGCAGTTCTTC. Translating gives CATSDPRTSGTGEQFF.

V usage is TRBV15 and J usage is TRBJ1-1; TRBD1 might be the D (6 bases). V was cut by 0 bases and J by 4 bases, with 12 bases left in between. Germline V lookup: CDR1 LNHNV, CDR2 YYDKDF (reference sequence). This CDR3 is built from 15 residues. CDR3 region: CATSRDAGEGTEAFF. In DNA, the CDR3 is TGTGCCACCAGCAGAGACGCAGGGGAGGGCACTGAAGCTTTCTTT.